This T cell receptor beta chain derives from a study of OX40 agonist ivuxolimab in advanced cancers. Whole-study context: From about 23 to 85 years was the age range, with a mean of around 56 years, and around 83% were male.

Overall study findings and caveats: Expanded clones tended on average to be more numerous among CD8+ T cells than CD4+. In the 0.1 to 3.0 mg/kg range, CD4+ and CD8+ blood T cells had expanded clonally by week 6.

Trimming removed 2 bases at V and 1 base at J, with 11 bases between. Germline V CDR1 and CDR2: KGHSY, FQNENV. This CDR3 is 15 amino acids long. Notes on this clone: Its antigen is undetermined.

Only in-frame clones appear in the TCRdb table, and some are missing; sequencing was by immunoSEQ multiplex PCR. The table records 55,000 to 65,000 clones, about four fifths of them present only once. The receptor comes from an adult with an advanced solid tumor such as melanoma, head and neck, liver or kidney cancer. The chain employs TRBV16 and TRBJ1-2, with D uncertain. Sequenced material: CD4+ or CD8+ T cells sorted from blood, taken in a trial of the OX40 agonist ivuxolimab. The CDR3 coding sequence is TGTGCCAGCAGCCAACAACTGACTATTAACTATGGCTACACCTTC. It codes for CASSQQLTINYGYTF.